This T cell receptor beta chain is drawn from a study of neurological immune-mediated disorders (dated by TCRdb to about 2019). For the wider study: Among the approximately 35 multiple sclerosis patients, 31 had relapsing-remitting MS and 3 had secondary progressive MS. The study compared peripheral blood TCR-beta repertoires of HTLV-I-associated myelopathy (HAM/TSP) patients, multiple sclerosis patients and healthy controls using UMI-based sequencing. Alongside PBMC samples, the set of 80 to 130 TCR-beta libraries contained longitudinal samples, technical triplicates, and paired CD4+ and CD8+ T-cell subsets that had been sorted. The cohort included about 70 subjects: approximately 15 with HAM/TSP, about 34 with multiple sclerosis, and approximately 20 healthy controls. On the study overall, not on this receptor specifically: Expanded clones from different subjects shared no identical CDR3 amino acid sequences, which suggests that TCR-beta repertoires were private in all groups. No clinical or MRI features were associated with the MS cluster, and the authors said that larger cohorts are needed. TCR clonal expansion was highest in HAM/TSP patients and lowest in MS patients, with MS patients falling below even healthy controls. Repertoires from 18 of 34 MS patients were grouped by phylogenetic analysis into a cluster of related CDR3 sequences, suggesting a possible repertoire-level signature.

Many counts were recorded for this clonotype. It lacks a known antigen. Qualities for individual bases were not recorded, and no much larger clone is one base off. cDNA was synthesized by template-switch 5'RACE using a primer with a 10-nucleotide random unique molecular identifier that tagged each TCR transcript. Every sequencing run yielded over 170 million TCR-beta sequences covering 15-18 subjects. The RNeasy kit was used for extraction of total RNA. Using the KAPA Real-time Library Amplification kit, TCR-beta VDJ regions were amplified with primers for the TCR constant region and the 5'RACE anchor. Sample indexes and Illumina adaptors were added in a first PCR, and a second PCR then increased library yield. After Ampure bead purification, the roughly 650 bp TCR product was size-selected on a 2% E-gel SizeSelection system. Library quality was checked on a Bioanalyzer, concentration was measured with Qubit, and libraries were quantified with the Kapa Library Quantification kit before pooling. Libraries were sequenced paired-end 2 x 150 bp on an Illumina HiSeq 2500. To increase sequence diversity, roughly 24-31% phiX was spiked into each library pool. Per the source publication's procedure: The quality-filtered reads were processed with the UMI-based MiGEC pipeline, whose error correction step removed more than 75% of the raw TCR sequences. VDJ genes were aligned to IMGT germline references, and each clonotype was defined by a unique CDR3 amino acid sequence together with V-J genes. VDJtools evaluated clonal expansion, Shannon diversity and CDR3 relatedness (CalcPairwiseDistances, ClusterSamples); CLCbio workbench built phylogenetic trees. A clone was classed as expanded if it had 8 or more unique UMIs, a cutoff based on coefficient-of-variation modelling across technical triplicates. TCRdb applied fastp at Q25 and MiXCR to the public reads, then kept only in-frame beta chains. Each CDR3 protein appears once, grouped with its most common genes and DNA. TCRdb, not the original authors, processed these V and J calls. This sample gives some 56,000 distinct CDR3 sequences in total; 3% to 4% of them show up just once. About 6.7% of the sample is taken by the ten largest.

For unsorted PBMC libraries, 2 million PBMCs were used after storage in RNAlater at -80 degrees C until RNA extraction. The multiple sclerosis patients were enrolled in a US clinical protocol that used magnetic resonance imaging to evaluate disease progression. PBMCs were separated from peripheral blood using Ficoll-Hypaque density gradient centrifugation and then cryopreserved in liquid nitrogen. Sequenced material: PBMCs. This sequence was found in a man in his 60s with multiple sclerosis.

CDR3 protein: CSARDQPLQETQYF. The DNA sequence is TGCAGTGCTAGAGATCAGCCTCTTCAAGAGACCCAGTACTTC. The chain uses TRBV20-1 and TRBJ2-5; no D segment can be confidently identified. CDR1 and CDR2, looked up from the germline V gene (reference sequence), are DFQATT and SNEGSKA. The CDR3, cysteine through phenylalanine, is 14 amino acids long. The entry retains the CDR3 DNA only, 42 bases that are in frame from base 1. The V end loses 0 bases and the J end loses 2 bases, and a stretch of 10 bases separates them.